This passage covers 24 T cell receptor beta chains from one sample sequenced in a study of T cell repertoires in cytomegalovirus infection. TCRdb reprocessed the reads with MiXCR, giving one entry per CDR3 protein. The data contain nearly 650,000 distinct CDR3 sequences, 24% of them singletons. Material for sequencing was CD8+ T cells from PBMCs. Source of these receptors: a human donor in good health (CMV status not recorded). Some clones in this sample may be carry-over from other donors' samples.

This clonotype occurred many times. V usage is TRBV7-2 and J usage is TRBJ1-1; 7 nucleotides agree with TRBD1. The CDR3 is 14 amino acids. V was pared by 5 bases and J by 4 bases, with 7 bases of the junction left unmatched. Germline CDR1 reads SGHTA; CDR2 reads FQGNSA. The CDR3 coding sequence is TGTGCCAGCAGCCCGAGAGGACAGGTCACTGAAGCTTTCTTT. The encoded protein is CASSPRGQVTEAFF.

This clonotype was observed at least ten times. The CDR3 sequence is CASSPPTRSYEQYF. As DNA, the CDR3 is TGTGCCAGCAGCCCCCCGACAAGATCCTACGAGCAGTACTTC. This chain joins TRBV7-9 and TRBJ2-7; no reliable D call. Between the trimmed V and J ends, which lost 5 bases and 1 base, there was a span of 12 bases. The CDR3 length is 14 residues. Germline-derived CDR1 and CDR2 are SEHNR and FQNEAQ (reference sequence).

This clonotype was picked up a small number of times. The genes are TRBV7-9 and TRBJ2-2, with D tentatively TRBD2 (6 bases). Germline CDR1 is SEHNR and CDR2 is FQNEAQ (reference sequence). This CDR3 is 14 amino acids long. With 4 bases removed from V and 8 bases from J, the gap between germline ends came to 14 bases. The CDR3 spells CASSSGRTMGELFF. Here the CDR3 DNA reads TGTGCCAGCAGCTCGGGGAGGACCATGGGGGAGCTGTTTTTT. Combining the CDR3 with reference TRBV7-9 and TRBJ2-2 gives the whole variable domain DTGVSQNPRHKITKRGQNVTFRCDPISEHNRLYWYRQTLGQGPEFLTYFQNEAQLEKSRLLSDRFSAERPKGSFSTLEIQRTEQGDSAMYLCASSSGRTMGELFFGEGSRLTVL.

In its sample, this clonotype was seen many times. This chain connects TRBV7-2 to TRBJ2-7; a possible D gene is TRBD1 (5 bases). Trimming stripped 0 bases from V and 6 bases from J, with 6 bases between. The CDR3 covers 12 residues. The germline V gene has CDR1 SGHTA and CDR2 FQGNSA. CDR3 coding DNA: TGTGCCAGCAGCTTAGCAGGGGCCGAGCAGTACTTC. Translated, it gives CASSLAGAEQYF.

V gene TRBV28 combines with J gene TRBJ2-3; TRBD2 matches 7 bases. Germline V gives CDR1 MDHEN, CDR2 SYDVKM. Trimming at V came to 2 bases and at J to 1 base, leaving 6 bases not matched to a gene. This CDR3 is built from 16 residues. In DNA form, the CDR3 reads TGTGCCAGCAGTTTAGGGGGAGGGGTAGGCACAGATACGCAGTATTTT. It yields the protein CASSLGGGVGTDTQYF.

This clonotype appeared a few times. This rearrangement joins TRBV10-3 to TRBJ2-1; the match to TRBD2 covers 9 bases. Per the germline V gene, CDR1 is ENHRY and CDR2 is SYGVKD. V lost 0 bases, J lost 4 bases, and 4 bases stayed unmatched. The length of the CDR3 is 16 residues. CDR3: CAISESMAGGYNEQFF. Written as DNA, the CDR3 is TGTGCCATCAGTGAGTCGATGGCGGGAGGGTACAATGAGCAGTTCTTC.

A remark on this clonotype: A much larger clone is a single base away; this may be a read error. The chain recombines TRBV25-1 with TRBJ2-4; possible D gene TRBD1, 6 bases. This CDR3 contains 16 residues. The germline V gene encodes CDR1 MGHDK and CDR2 SYGVNS. The chain's CDR3 is CASRSTGRGAKNMQYF. CDR3 nucleotide sequence: TGTGCCAGCAGGTCAACAGGGAGAGGAGCCAAAAACATGCAGTACTTC. Combining the CDR3 with reference TRBV25-1 and TRBJ2-4 gives the whole variable domain EADIYQTPRYLVIGTGKKITLECSQTMGHDKMYWYQQDPGMELHLIHYSYGVNSTEKGDLSSESTVSRIRTEHFPLTLESARPSHTSQYLCASRSTGRGAKNMQYFGAGTRLSVL.

This clonotype was picked up a small number of times. This chain connects TRBV5-1 to TRBJ2-1, with TRBD1 as a possible D gene (5 bases). The germline V and J ends were trimmed by 0 bases and 8 bases, with 15 bases remaining between them. Germline CDR1 SGHRS, CDR2 YFSETQ. The CDR3 consists of 15 residues. CDR3 loop: CASSLARAKRDEQFF. The CDR3 coding sequence is TGCGCCAGCAGCTTGGCCAGGGCAAAGCGTGATGAGCAGTTCTTC.

This clonotype was seen a few times. The chain has TRBV12-3 or TRBV12-4 and TRBJ2-3; TRBD2 agrees at 7 bases. Trimming at V came to 6 bases and at J to 5 bases, leaving 11 bases not matched to a gene. The CDR3 is 15 residues long. The DNA of the CDR3 is TGTGCCAGCAGCTCCCTAGGTGGGGGGGGAGATACGCAGTATTTT. As protein: CASSSLGGGGDTQYF.

On this clonotype: A much bigger clone sits one base away, suggesting this may be a read error. The CDR3 nucleotides read TGTGCCAGCAGTTACTTAACAGGGACCACCGAGGAGCTGTTTTTT. This sequence encodes CASSYLTGTTEELFF. This chain links TRBV6-2 or TRBV6-3 with TRBJ2-2; D is perhaps TRBD1 (6 bases). The CDR3 is 15 amino acids. CDR1 is MNHEY, CDR2 SVGEGT, per germline.

The CDR3 loop is CATSRVGLTYQPQHF. The DNA of the CDR3 is TGTGCCACCAGCAGAGTGGGGTTGACCTATCAGCCCCAGCATTTT. The rearrangement uses TRBV15 and TRBJ1-5, with unresolved D. The V gene lost 1 base and the J gene lost 5 bases, with 12 bases spanning the gap. Looked up from germline, CDR1 is LNHNV and CDR2 is YYDKDF (reference sequence). This CDR3 has 15 amino acids.

CDR3 nucleotides: TGTGCCAGCAGCGGAGCCGGGACAGGGTTAGGTGCACCCCTCCACTTT. Its protein product is CASSGAGTGLGAPLHF. This chain joins TRBV7-6 and TRBJ1-6; 9 positions match TRBD1. The J segment lost 11 bases and the V segment lost 5 bases, leaving 13 bases of the junction unmatched. The CDR3 consists of 16 residues. The germline CDR1 and CDR2 sequences are SGHVS and FNYEAQ.

As to this clonotype: Germline and junction disagree at one end, which may indicate a read error. The V call is TRBV7-8, the J call TRBJ2-7; perhaps TRBD1 as D (6 bases). The length of the CDR3 is 12 residues. Germline CDR1 reads SGHVS; CDR2 reads FQNEAQ. The CDR3 is CVSSPGTNEQYF. The CDR3 bases are TGTGTCAGCAGCCCCGGGACAAACGAGCAGTACTTC. Full variable domain (remainder filled in from reference TRBV7-8 and TRBJ2-7): GAGVSQSPRYKVAKRGQDVALRCDPISGHVSLFWYQQALGQGPEFLTYFQNEAQLDKSGLPSDRFFAERPEGSVSTLKIQRTQQEDSAVYLCVSSPGTNEQYFGPGTRLTVT.

The gene calls are TRBV6-4 and TRBJ2-5; 11 bases align to TRBD2. With 5 bases clipped from V and 2 bases from J, the junction kept 4 bases outside the gene matches. Germline-derived CDR1 and CDR2 are MRHNA and SNTAGT. The CDR3 is 15 amino acids. In DNA form, the CDR3 reads TGTGCCAGCAGTAGACTAGCGGGGAGTCAAGAGACCCAGTACTTC. Translated: CASSRLAGSQETQYF.

The sample holds many counts of this clonotype. The chain employs TRBV7-2 and TRBJ1-2; D is uncertain. V lost 0 bases, J lost 8 bases, and 16 bases lay in between. The CDR3 totals 15 residues. Germline CDR1 SGHTA, CDR2 FQGNSA. CDR3 sequence (DNA): TGTGCCAGCAGCTTAGCGCTCTCGGGGTATCAGGGCTACACCTTC. Translation: CASSLALSGYQGYTF.

This clonotype was seen a few times. The chain combines TRBV5-6 with TRBJ2-2; no reliable D call. CDR3 length equals 14 residues. CDR1 is SGHDT and CDR2 is YYEEEE in the germline V gene. With 6 bases removed from V and 6 bases from J, the gap between germline ends came to 15 bases. Here the CDR3 DNA reads TGTGCCAGCACCCTTCATATGGGGTCCGGGGAGCTGTTTTTT. Translating gives CASTLHMGSGELFF. The whole variable domain, filled in from reference TRBV5-6 and TRBJ2-2, reads DAGVTQSPTHLIKTRGQQVTLRCSPKSGHDTVSWYQQALGQGPQFIFQYYEEEERQRGNFPDRFSGHQFPNYSSELNVNALLLGDSALYLCASTLHMGSGELFFGEGSRLTVL.

The chain couples TRBV12-5 to TRBJ1-2; TRBD1 matches at 8 bases. The CDR3 extends over 14 amino acids. Germline loops: CDR1 LGHNT, CDR2 FRNRAP. J lost 6 bases, V lost 5 bases, and 8 bases had no gene match. The chain's CDR3 is CASGPMDRVHGYTF. For the CDR3, the DNA is TGTGCTAGTGGTCCGATGGACAGGGTCCATGGCTACACCTTC.

This chain connects TRBV29-1 to TRBJ2-7, with D maybe TRBD1 (6 bases). Germline V gene sequence: CDR1 SQVTM, CDR2 ANQGSEA. The CDR3 consists of 13 residues. The V and J ends lost 6 bases and 2 bases respectively, with 14 bases between them. CDR3 protein: CSVQGALTYEQYF. The CDR3 DNA sequence: TGCAGCGTACAGGGTGCGCTGACCTACGAGCAGTACTTC.

This clonotype was seen many times. This chain uses TRBV10-3 with TRBJ1-1; D is possibly TRBD1 (5 bases). The CDR3 extends over 14 amino acids. CDR1 and CDR2 from the germline V gene are ENHRY and SYGVKD. The germline V and J ends were trimmed by 8 bases and 0 bases, with 13 bases remaining between them. This CDR3 is CAIWDRTMNTEAFF. CDR3 bases: TGTGCCATCTGGGACCGGACCATGAACACTGAAGCTTTCTTT.

Many counts were recorded for this clonotype. J is TRBJ2-1 and V is TRBV7-2, with D possibly being TRBD1 (6 bases). Per the germline V gene, CDR1 is SGHTA and CDR2 is FQGNSA. V was pared by 3 bases and J by 5 bases, with 11 bases between. This CDR3 is 14 amino acids long. Here the CDR3 reads CASSLTGYHNEQFF. The CDR3 DNA is TGTGCCAGCAGCTTGACAGGCTACCACAATGAGCAGTTCTTC.

In its sample, this clonotype was seen once. A single base separates this from a much larger clone, so it may be a read error. As the CDR3 is not closed by the conserved phenylalanine or tryptophan, this likely results from a read error. This chain uses TRBV7-9 with TRBJ1-1; the D is unclear. The CDR3 totals 15 residues. Trimming took off 5 bases at V and 0 bases at J, with 13 bases between the two ends. Germline assignment: CDR1 SEHNR and CDR2 FQNEAQ (reference sequence). Here the CDR3 reads CASSAQGRLNTEAFY. In DNA form, the CDR3 reads TGTGCCAGCAGCGCCCAAGGGCGGTTGAACACTGAAGCTTTCTAT.

The chain has TRBV29-1 and TRBJ2-1; 7 bases line up with TRBD2. Per the germline V gene, CDR1 is SQVTM and CDR2 is ANQGSEA. This CDR3 spans 16 amino acids. The junction had 11 bases not matched to a gene; V was cut back by 6 bases and J by 0 bases. The CDR3 region is CSVLGREGLSYNEQFF. CDR3 DNA sequence: TGCAGCGTCCTAGGGAGGGAAGGACTCTCCTACAATGAGCAGTTCTTC.

The chain carries TRBV7-9 and TRBJ2-2; D is undetermined. Germline CDR1 reads SEHNR; CDR2 reads FQNEAQ (reference sequence). Trimming took off 5 bases at V and 8 bases at J, with 15 bases between the two ends. This CDR3 contains 14 residues. CDR3 region: CASSPISLEGELFF. The CDR3 DNA reads TGTGCCAGCAGCCCCATTTCGTTGGAGGGGGAGCTGTTTTTT.

This clonotype turned up a few times. This rearrangement joins TRBV12-3 or TRBV12-4 to TRBJ2-3; D remains unclear. This CDR3 is built from 13 residues. V lost 7 bases and J lost 4, with 12 bases in between. In nucleotides, the CDR3 is TGTGCCAGCACTAAGGCCCTTCCAGATACGCAGTATTTT. Encoded protein: CASTKALPDTQYF.